Presented here are 29 T cell receptor beta chains from one specimen sequenced in a study of PD-1 blockade in classical Hodgkin lymphoma. The time point denotes: cycle 4 day 1 (C4D1), after about 6 weeks of nivolumab. All trial patients relapsed after autologous stem cell transplantation. Purified CD4+ T cells were obtained from thawed PBMCs through magnetic negative selection. Clones were sequenced by immunoSEQ multiplex PCR, and TCRdb holds only the in-frame ones, with some missing. This sample has some 9,500 clones, with approximately 72% found just once. The material sequenced was CD4+ T cells from blood, taken before the fourth cycle of nivolumab. Receptors were obtained from a human donor with classical Hodgkin lymphoma.

This chain joins TRBV5-4 and TRBJ2-1, with 10 bases identical to TRBD2. This CDR3 is 17 amino acids long. Germline V CDR1 and CDR2: SGHNT, YYREEE (reference sequence). Trimming at V came to 5 bases and at J to 8 bases, leaving 16 bases not matched to a gene. CDR3 nucleotides: TGTGCCAGCAGTCATCTTGGAGCAGCGGGGGGGTCCGATGAGCAGTTCTTC. It translates to CASSHLGAAGGSDEQFF.

V is TRBV28 and J is TRBJ1-5; D gene uncertain. Trimming took off 3 bases at V and 2 bases at J, with 11 bases between the two ends. Germline-derived CDR1 and CDR2 are MDHEN and SYDVKM. There are 15 residues in the CDR3. CDR3 DNA: TGTGCCAGCAGTTTCGACCTCCTAGGCAATCAGCCCCAGCATTTT. It encodes CASSFDLLGNQPQHF. Combining the CDR3 with reference TRBV28 and TRBJ1-5 gives the whole variable domain DVKVTQSSRYLVKRTGEKVFLECVQDMDHENMFWYRQDPGLGLRLIYFSYDVKMKEKGDIPEGYSVSREKKERFSLILESASTNQTSMYLCASSFDLLGNQPQHFGDGTRLSIL.

The V and J genes are TRBV28 and TRBJ1-5, with D unclear. Germline V gene lookup returns CDR1 MDHEN and CDR2 SYDVKM. Between the trimmed V and J ends, which lost 8 bases and 9 bases, there was a span of 20 bases. The CDR3 totals 14 residues. The CDR3 spells CASHVGDLLGPQHF. The CDR3 DNA reads TGTGCCAGCCATGTCGGAGACCTTCTGGGGCCCCAGCATTTT.

The chain combines TRBV11-2 with TRBJ1-1; possibly TRBD1 for D (6 bases). V lost 7 bases and J 1 base, leaving 13 bases between the germline ends. CDR1 SGHAT and CDR2 FQNNGV come from the germline V gene. The CDR3 is made up of 14 amino acids. The chain's CDR3 is CASMNRGGNTEAFF. The CDR3 nucleotides are TGTGCCAGCATGAACCGAGGGGGGAACACTGAAGCTTTCTTT.

This sequence joins TRBV7-2 and TRBJ2-1; 12 bases line up with TRBD2. The CDR3 consists of 18 residues. J gave up 8 bases and V 5 bases, and 16 bases lay outside the gene matches. CDR1 SGHTA and CDR2 FQGNSA come from the germline V gene. DNA of the CDR3: TGTGCCAGCAGCCCCCGGGCCGCTAGCGGGGGGGCTGGCCATGAGCAGTTCTTC. Translated, it gives CASSPRAASGGAGHEQFF.

The J gene is TRBJ1-1, the V gene TRBV11-1; the match to TRBD1 covers 9 bases. The J segment lost 9 bases and the V segment lost 3 bases, leaving 11 bases of the junction unmatched. This CDR3 spans 15 amino acids. Germline loops: CDR1 SGHAT, CDR2 FQDESV (reference sequence). CDR3 in DNA: TGTGCCAGCAGCTTCGGGACAGGGAGAACTGTGAAAGCTTTCTTT. It yields the protein CASSFGTGRTVKAFF.

The V gene is TRBV5-1, the J gene TRBJ1-1; no definite D call. Trimming stripped 0 bases from V and 1 base from J, with 4 bases between. The germline gives CDR1 SGHRS, CDR2 YFSETQ. This CDR3 has 13 residues. CDR3 loop: CASSLGRNTEAFF. CDR3 DNA: TGCGCCAGCAGCTTGGGGCGGAACACTGAAGCTTTCTTT.

A note on this clone: Other DNA sequences of this sample code for an identical CDR3. This sequence joins TRBV2 and TRBJ1-1; D is undetermined. V gave up 6 bases and J gave up 2 bases, with 7 bases separating them. CDR3 size: 12 residues. CDR1 is SNHLY and CDR2 is FYNNEI in the germline V gene. CDR3 DNA: TGTGCCAGCAGCGAATATAACACTGAAGCTTTCTTT. Protein: CASSEYNTEAFF.

This clone was seen only once. The chain is built from TRBV6-6 and TRBJ1-1; D gene unclear. This CDR3 comprises 14 residues. The V gene's germline CDR1 is MNHNY and CDR2 SVGAGI (reference sequence). Between the trimmed V and J ends, which lost 4 bases and 5 bases, there was a span of 14 bases. The CDR3 region is CASSSGNRKTEAFF. The DNA for the CDR3 is TGTGCCAGCAGTTCGGGGAATCGGAAAACTGAAGCTTTCTTT.

V gene TRBV11-3 combines with J gene TRBJ1-2, with unresolved D. There are 13 residues in the CDR3. Germline CDR1 reads SGHNT; CDR2 reads YENEEA. Between the trimmed V and J ends, which lost 3 bases and 0 bases, there was a span of 5 bases. CDR3 DNA: TGTGCCAGCAGCTTCCAAACTAACTATGGCTACACCTTC. Protein: CASSFQTNYGYTF.

The V and J genes are TRBV28 and TRBJ1-1, with D hard to call. CDR3 length equals 13 residues. V was shortened by 5 bases and J by 1 base, with 8 bases between the two germline ends. Germline V gives CDR1 MDHEN, CDR2 SYDVKM. CDR3 sequence (DNA): TGTGCCAGCAGTACAAGACCGAACACTGAAGCTTTCTTT. As protein: CASSTRPNTEAFF.

CDR3: CASSENRATNTEAFF. The CDR3, as DNA: TGTGCCAGTAGTGAGAACAGGGCCACGAACACTGAAGCTTTCTTT. The rearrangement uses TRBV19 and TRBJ1-1, with D perhaps matching TRBD1 (6 bases). The ends were cut back, 5 bases at V and 1 base at J, with 14 bases in the middle. This CDR3 spans 15 amino acids. Germline V CDR1 and CDR2: LNHDA, SQIVND (reference sequence).

In this sample, this clone is medium-sized. This chain connects TRBV6-5 to TRBJ1-1; no clear D. Trimming pared 4 bases from V and 3 bases from J, leaving 9 bases between. The CDR3 sequence is 13 residues long. Germline assignment: CDR1 MNHEY and CDR2 SVGAGI. The CDR3 DNA reads as TGTGCCAGCAGTTCACACCGGGACACTGAAGCTTTCTTT. Its translation is CASSSHRDTEAFF.

This sequence joins TRBV15 and TRBJ2-3; D remains ambiguous. The CDR3 length is 12 residues. The germline V gene has CDR1 LNHNV and CDR2 YYDKDF (reference sequence). Between the trimmed V and J ends, which lost 0 bases and 2 bases, there was a span of 0 bases. CDR3 amino acids: CATSRDTDTQYF. The CDR3 DNA follows: TGTGCCACCAGCAGAGACACAGATACGCAGTATTTT.

The J gene is TRBJ2-5, the V gene TRBV30; TRBD1 or TRBD2 may be the D gene (6 bases each). Germline V lookup: CDR1 GTSNPN, CDR2 SVGIG (reference sequence). This CDR3 is 14 amino acids long. V gave up 5 bases and J gave up 4 bases, with 17 bases separating them. The CDR3 sequence: CAWRGGPGSETQYF. The CDR3 nucleotides are TGTGCCTGGCGAGGGGGGCCAGGGTCAGAGACCCAGTACTTC.

This clone was observed a single time. The chain uses TRBV5-1 and TRBJ2-1; TRBD1 agrees at 7 bases. There are 14 residues in the CDR3. J was trimmed by 3 bases and V by 7 bases; bases with no gene match: 7. Germline V lookup: CDR1 SGHRS, CDR2 YFSETQ. CDR3 DNA: TGCGCCAGCCGACAGGGCTCCGACTACAATGAGCAGTTCTTC. Its protein is CASRQGSDYNEQFF.

The genes are TRBV6-1 and TRBJ2-3; no reliable D call. Germline CDR1 MNHNS, CDR2 SASEGT. V was clipped by 3 bases and J by 0 bases, with 13 bases between them. The CDR3 extends over 16 amino acids. The CDR3 DNA sequence: TGTGCCAGCAGTGACAACCATATCAGGAGCACAGATACGCAGTATTTT. Translation gives CASSDNHIRSTDTQYF.

Only one count was recorded for this clone. The chain employs TRBV7-2 and TRBJ2-5; 15 bases fit TRBD2. The CDR3 consists of 16 residues. Germline values: CDR1 SGHTA, CDR2 FQGNSA. Trimming took 5 bases from V and 5 from J; bases not matched to a gene: 6. The CDR3 coding sequence is TGTGCCAGCAGCAAGGGACTAGCGGGGGGCCGGGAGACCCAGTACTTC. Protein product: CASSKGLAGGRETQYF.

The rearrangement uses TRBV11-2 and TRBJ2-3; 7 bases align to TRBD1. Trimming at V came to 5 bases and at J to 2 bases, leaving 13 bases not matched to a gene. Germline V gene data show CDR1 as SGHAT and CDR2 as FQNNGV. The CDR3 totals 17 residues. CDR3 sequence: CASSQGQQILNTDTQYF. The CDR3, as DNA: TGTGCCAGCAGCCAGGGACAGCAAATATTAAACACAGATACGCAGTATTTT.

The V gene is TRBV28, the J gene TRBJ2-5; D may correspond to TRBD1 or TRBD2 (5 bases each). Per germline, CDR1 MDHEN and CDR2 SYDVKM. This CDR3 has 15 amino acids. Trimming took off 7 bases at V and 4 bases at J, with 19 bases between the two ends. In DNA form, the CDR3 reads TGTGCCAGCAACTCCCTCCGAGGGGTGATAGAGACCCAGTACTTC. It specifies CASNSLRGVIETQYF.

This chain links TRBV28 with TRBJ1-4, with 9 positions matching TRBD1. Germline loops: CDR1 MDHEN, CDR2 SYDVKM. The trim removed 10 bases at V and 8 bases at J, leaving 5 bases unmatched. The CDR3 extends over 12 amino acids. CDR3 nucleotides: TGTGCCACCCGACAGGGGGGGGAAAAACTGTTTTTT. It specifies CATRQGGEKLFF. Complete variable domain (other parts from reference TRBV28 and TRBJ1-4): DVKVTQSSRYLVKRTGEKVFLECVQDMDHENMFWYRQDPGLGLRLIYFSYDVKMKEKGDIPEGYSVSREKKERFSLILESASTNQTSMYLCATRQGGEKLFFGSGTQLSVL.

The J gene is TRBJ2-3, the V gene TRBV11-1, with no clear D. Germline V CDR1 and CDR2: SGHAT, FQDESV (reference sequence). Trimming stripped 2 bases from V and 6 bases from J, with 12 bases between. The CDR3 runs 14 residues. The CDR3 bases are TGTGCCAGCAGCTTAATTGGATTCGGGGATACGCAGTATTTT. Translated: CASSLIGFGDTQYF. The full variable domain, in which reference TRBV11-1 and TRBJ2-3 provide the parts outside the CDR3, is EAEVAQSPRYKITEKSQAVAFWCDPISGHATLYWYRQILGQGPELLVQFQDESVVDDSQLPKDRFSAERLKGVDSTLKIQPAELGDSAMYLCASSLIGFGDTQYFGPGTRLTVL.

The rearrangement uses TRBV21-1 and TRBJ2-4; the table's TRBD2 call for D was not verified on the DNA. TRBV21-1 is an annotated pseudogene. The CDR3 contains 16 residues. CDR3 bases: TGTGCCAGCAGCAAAGGGTCTCCTAAACCCAAAAACATTCAGTACTTC. Amino acid sequence: CASSKGSPKPKNIQYF.

The chain links TRBV28 to TRBJ1-1, with D possibly matching TRBD1 (5 bases). The V gene lost 10 bases and the J gene lost 4 bases, with 22 bases spanning the gap. The CDR3 is 15 residues long. Germline V gives CDR1 MDHEN, CDR2 SYDVKM. The CDR3 nucleotides are TGTGCCATCCGTTCCGGGGACGCCGGTAGCACTGAAGCTTTCTTT. Translation gives CAIRSGDAGSTEAFF.

The chain combines TRBV7-2 with TRBJ1-1, with D tentatively TRBD1 (5 bases). V was trimmed by 1 base and J by 6 bases, leaving 15 bases between them. Germline V gene sequence: CDR1 SGHTA, CDR2 FQGNSA. The CDR3 covers 15 residues. This CDR3 is CASSLDGAGSAEAFF. In DNA form, the CDR3 reads TGTGCCAGCAGCTTAGATGGGGCCGGTTCTGCTGAAGCTTTCTTT.

The rearrangement links TRBV7-9 to TRBJ1-2; 11 nucleotides align to TRBD1. Unmatched junction bases numbered 5, after V lost 4 bases and J lost 7 bases. Germline V gene sequence: CDR1 SEHNR, CDR2 FQNEAQ (reference sequence). The CDR3 runs 14 residues. The DNA for the CDR3 is TGTGCCAGCAGCTCCTGGACAGGGGGCAGTGGCTACACCTTC. This gives the protein CASSSWTGGSGYTF.

The chain is built from TRBV28 and TRBJ1-2, with 7 bases matching TRBD1. CDR1 MDHEN and CDR2 SYDVKM come from the germline V gene. Trimming took 9 bases from V and 4 from J; bases not matched to a gene: 5. This CDR3 spans 12 amino acids. CDR3 coding DNA: TGTGCCAGTGGGACAGCGCTCTATGGCTACACCTTC. Its protein product is CASGTALYGYTF.

V usage is TRBV7-2 and J usage is TRBJ2-4, with 8 bases fitting TRBD1. The CDR3 is 15 amino acids. V lost 5 bases to trimming and J lost 6 bases; unmatched junction nucleotides: 9. The germline CDR1 and CDR2 sequences are SGHTA and FQGNSA. The CDR3 bases are TGTGCCAGCAGCACTTGGGGACAGGTTGGAAACATTCAGTACTTC. Protein: CASSTWGQVGNIQYF.

This clone has only a few counts. J is TRBJ1-6 and V is TRBV23-1; possibly TRBD1 for D (6 bases). TRBV23-1 is placed among ORFs of uncertain function. The CDR3 extends over 12 amino acids. Trimming removed 8 bases from V and 16 bases from J, with 18 bases in between. CDR3 DNA: TGCGCCAGCGTGCCGGGACATCCATTACTCCACTTT. Its protein product is CASVPGHPLLHF.